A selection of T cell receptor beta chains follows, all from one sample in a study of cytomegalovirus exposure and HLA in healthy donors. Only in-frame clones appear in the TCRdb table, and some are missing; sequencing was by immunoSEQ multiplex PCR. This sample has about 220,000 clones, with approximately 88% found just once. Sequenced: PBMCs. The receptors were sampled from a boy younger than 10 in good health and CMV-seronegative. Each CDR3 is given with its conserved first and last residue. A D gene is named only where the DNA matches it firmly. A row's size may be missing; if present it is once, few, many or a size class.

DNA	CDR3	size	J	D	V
TGTGCCAGCAGGCGGGGGCCAACCTTCACAGATACGCAGTATTTT	CASRRGPTFTDTQYF	once	TRBJ2-3	-	TRBV27
TGTGCCAGTAGACCAGCTAGTGCAACTAATGAAAAACTGTTTTTT	CASRPASATNEKLFF	-	TRBJ1-4	-	TRBV19
TGTGCCTGGAGCCCATACGTCTCCCATTCGAGGGAGCAGTACTTC	CAWSPYVSHSREQYF	-	TRBJ2-5	-	TRBV30
TGTGCCAGCAGCTTGGCCGCAGACACTGAAGCTTTCTTT	CASSLAADTEAFF	-	TRBJ1-1	-	TRBV5-6
TGTGCCTGGAGTGTAATGGGGGGAGCATCGAATGAGCAGTTCTTC	CAWSVMGGASNEQFF	-	TRBJ2-1	-	TRBV30
TGTGCCAGCAGCCAGGACAGGACCTACGAGCAGTACTTC	CASSQDRTYEQYF	-	TRBJ2-7	TRBD1	TRBV4-2
TGTGCCAGCGGCCTAGGCTCCTACAATGAGCAGTTCTTC	CASGLGSYNEQFF	-	TRBJ2-1	-	TRBV5-6
TGTGCCAGCAGCAGTCCTTACGGCAATGAGCAGTTCTTC	CASSSPYGNEQFF	-	TRBJ2-1	-	TRBV7-9
TGTGCCAGCAGCCCGGGCGGGGTCTCTAAAGAGCAGTACTTC	CASSPGGVSKEQYF	once	TRBJ2-7	-	TRBV7-9
TGTGCCAGCAGTCAAACCGGGACAGCAAACACTGAAGCTTTCTTT	CASSQTGTANTEAFF	-	TRBJ1-1	TRBD1	TRBV11-1
TGTGCCAGCATGCACGGGGTTCTCGTCGATTCACCCCTCCACTTT	CASMHGVLVDSPLHF	-	TRBJ1-6	-	TRBV6-1
TGCGCCAGCAGCTTTCCCGGTAATTCACCCCTCCACTTT	CASSFPGNSPLHF	once	TRBJ1-6	-	TRBV5-5
TGTGCCAGTAGTATTGACCTCGGAAGGGCGGGAGGAACCTACAATGAGCAGTTCTTC	CASSIDLGRAGGTYNEQFF	-	TRBJ2-1	TRBD2	TRBV19
TGTGCCAGCAGCCATTCTATCCAGAGCGGGGACTCCTACAATGAGCAGTTCTTC	CASSHSIQSGDSYNEQFF	-	TRBJ2-1	TRBD2	TRBV4-2
TGTGCCAGCAGCTTAGAAAGCGGGAGCTCCTACGAGCAGTACTTC	CASSLESGSSYEQYF	-	TRBJ2-7	TRBD2	TRBV11-2
TGCAGCGTGGGGACTAGCGGGAGACTCGCCTACAATGAGCAGTTCTTC	CSVGTSGRLAYNEQFF	-	TRBJ2-1	TRBD2	TRBV29-1
TGTGCCAGCAGTTCCTCAAGCGGGAGGGTATCCTACGAGCAGTACTTC	CASSSSSGRVSYEQYF	-	TRBJ2-7	TRBD2	TRBV27
TGTGCCAGCAGCCAAGCTCTTAGCTCCTACGAGCAGTACTTC	CASSQALSSYEQYF	-	TRBJ2-7	-	TRBV4-2
TGTGCCAGCAGCTTTCACTTGGGCGGGGGGCAAGAGACCCAGTACTTC	CASSFHLGGGQETQYF	-	TRBJ2-5	TRBD2	TRBV7-8
TGTGCCAGCAGCTTAGCAGGGTCTTGGGGCTACACCTTC	CASSLAGSWGYTF	-	TRBJ1-2	-	TRBV11-2